The clone carrying this TCR beta chain was counted many times. Its antigen is not known. V was cut by 1 base and J by 6 bases, with 15 bases left in between. Germline V lookup: CDR1 LGHNA, CDR2 YSLEER. The CDR3 totals 16 residues. The sample is drawn from a study of CD8 T cells in ankylosing spondylitis. Broader study findings: Reportedly, matched ankylosing spondylitis synovial fluid was significantly enriched for disease-linked clones. Researchers report that disease-linked clones proved CD8+ and relatively rare in peripheral blood. A TCR beta motif of roughly 8 highly homologous variants seemed to mark ankylosing spondylitis blood.

TCRdb analysed the 5' RACE reads with MiXCR anew, one entry per CDR3 protein. This sample yields some 250,000 distinct CDR3 sequences, of which over 8.5% are seen a single time; around 7% belongs to the top ten. The TCR comes from a male donor with ankylosing spondylitis or in good health (not recorded which). The chain recombines TRBV4-3 with TRBJ2-2, with D maybe TRBD2 (6 bases). The material sequenced was blood, either unsorted or a sorted T cell fraction (not recorded which). DNA of the CDR3: TGCGCCAGCAGCCAAGTGGGTGGGAGCGGGTCCGGGGAGCTGTTTTTT. Protein: CASSQVGGSGSGELFF.